The next 20 T cell receptor beta chains were all read from a single sample in a study of OX40 agonist ivuxolimab in advanced cancers. Clones were sequenced by immunoSEQ multiplex PCR, and TCRdb holds only the in-frame ones, with some missing. This table holds approximately 90,000 clones, about 90% found once. This material consisted of CD4+ or CD8+ T cells sorted from blood, taken in a trial of the OX40 agonist ivuxolimab. Receptors were obtained from an adult with an advanced solid tumor such as melanoma, head and neck, liver or kidney cancer.

In DNA form, the CDR3 reads TGTGCCAGCAGCTTTCTCGGTAATCAGCCCCAGCATTTT. Translation gives CASSFLGNQPQHF. The chain links TRBV5-6 to TRBJ1-5, with D unclear. The CDR3 loop spans 13 amino acids. V was pared by 2 bases and J by 4 bases, with 7 bases between. CDR1 SGHDT and CDR2 YYEEEE come from the germline V gene.

The rearrangement uses TRBV6-6 and TRBJ1-4, with a weak D call TRBD1 (5 bases). The CDR3 is made up of 13 amino acids. Trimming stripped 5 bases from V and 5 bases from J, with 9 bases between. In germline, CDR1 is MNHNY, CDR2 SVGAGI (reference sequence). CDR3 residues: CASSRGSNEKLFF. CDR3 nucleotide sequence: TGTGCCAGCAGTCGGGGCTCCAATGAAAAACTGTTTTTT.

A single count supports this clone. The genes are TRBV6-5 and TRBJ1-2, with D perhaps TRBD1 (5 bases). Germline V CDR1 and CDR2: MNHEY, SVGAGI. The CDR3 runs to 14 residues. V lost 5 bases and J lost 2, with 12 bases in between. The CDR3 DNA reads TGTGCCAGCAGTAAACCGACAGAGAACTATGGCTACACCTTC. Amino acid sequence: CASSKPTENYGYTF.

The chain recombines TRBV2 with TRBJ2-5, with 15 nucleotides matching TRBD2. The CDR3 has 16 amino acids. V gave up 7 bases and J gave up 4 bases; unmatched junction bases: 7. Germline V gene sequence: CDR1 SNHLY, CDR2 FYNNEI. The CDR3 loop is CASNRRTSGGAETQYF. For the CDR3, the DNA is TGTGCCAGCAATAGAAGGACTAGCGGGGGGGCAGAGACCCAGTACTTC.

The rearrangement uses TRBV5-5 and TRBJ1-2, with D unresolved. V dropped 8 bases and J dropped 6 bases, with 26 bases sitting between them. The CDR3 runs 16 residues. The germline gives CDR1 SGHKS, CDR2 YYEKEE (reference sequence). CDR3 in amino acids: CASTQSGALGYDGYTF. In DNA form, the CDR3 reads TGTGCCAGTACCCAGTCGGGAGCGTTGGGTTACGATGGCTACACCTTC.

The genes are TRBV5-1 and TRBJ2-7; D remains unclear. Germline V CDR1 and CDR2: SGHRS, YFSETQ. This CDR3 region has 14 residues. V dropped 0 bases and J dropped 0 bases, with 7 bases sitting between them. This CDR3 reads CASSLAGSSYEQYF. CDR3 DNA: TGCGCCAGCAGCTTGGCCGGCAGCTCCTACGAGCAGTACTTC.

This rearrangement joins TRBV7-2 to TRBJ2-3; 8 nucleotides align to TRBD2. The V and J ends lost 3 bases and 2 bases, in that order; junction bases with no gene match: 4. The CDR3 sequence is 15 residues long. Germline lookup yields CDR1 SGHTA and CDR2 FQGNSA. CDR3 sequence (DNA): TGTGCCAGCAGCTTTAACGGGGGGGTCACAGATACGCAGTATTTT. Encoded protein: CASSFNGGVTDTQYF.

The V and J genes are TRBV7-6 and TRBJ2-1; D might be TRBD2 (6 bases). Germline V gene lookup returns CDR1 SGHVS and CDR2 FNYEAQ. The CDR3 is 14 residues long. The V end was cut by 0 bases, the J end by 5 bases, with 8 bases between. Here the CDR3 reads CASSLAGGNNEQFF. As DNA, the CDR3 is TGTGCCAGCAGCTTAGCGGGCGGGAACAATGAGCAGTTCTTC.

On this clone itself: The junction departs from the called germline gene at one end, perhaps through a read error. J is TRBJ1-2 and V is TRBV19, with TRBD1 identical over 7 bases. Germline V CDR1 and CDR2: LNHDA, SQIVND (reference sequence). CDR3 size: 12 residues. Written as DNA, the CDR3 is TGTGCCAGTAGGGGACAGCCCGCACGAGGAGTCTTC. It is translated as CASRGQPARGVF.

The V call is TRBV28, the J call TRBJ1-4, with D perhaps TRBD1 (6 bases). In germline, CDR1 is MDHEN, CDR2 SYDVKM. Trimming left V 5 bases short and J 1 base short, with 11 bases between. The CDR3 sequence is 15 residues long. CDR3: CASSLTGLTNEKLFF. CDR3 bases: TGTGCCAGCAGTCTTACAGGGCTAACTAATGAAAAACTGTTTTTT.

This clone was seen a single time. The gene calls are TRBV29-1 and TRBJ1-2; no reliable D call. The V and J ends lost 6 bases and 5 bases respectively, with 19 bases between them. The CDR3 is 14 residues long. The germline gives CDR1 SQVTM, CDR2 ANQGSEA. CDR3 amino acids: CSVDDATGSYGYTF. CDR3 coding DNA: TGCAGCGTGGACGACGCGACGGGAAGTTATGGCTACACCTTC. Combining the CDR3 with reference TRBV29-1 and TRBJ1-2 gives the whole variable domain SAVISQKPSRDICQRGTSLTIQCQVDSQVTMMFWYRQQPGQSLTLIATANQGSEATYESGFVIDKFPISRPNLTFSTLTVSNMSPEDSSIYLCSVDDATGSYGYTFGSGTRLTVV.

The V gene is TRBV2, the J gene TRBJ2-7; a weak D match, TRBD2 (5 bases). Trimming stripped 5 bases from V and 7 bases from J, with 12 bases between. The germline V gene has CDR1 SNHLY and CDR2 FYNNEI. CDR3 length: 12 amino acids. CDR3 sequence (DNA): TGTGCCAGCAGTAAGGACGAGCGGGAGCAGTACTTC. The encoded protein is CASSKDEREQYF.

The V and J genes are TRBV25-1 and TRBJ2-7, with TRBD1 identical over 8 bases. The CDR3 sequence is 14 residues long. Germline assignment: CDR1 MGHDK and CDR2 SYGVNS. Trimming at V came to 5 bases and at J to 0 bases, leaving 3 bases not matched to a gene. The CDR3: CASSSGTGSYEQYF. The CDR3 coding sequence is TGTGCCAGCAGTTCCGGGACAGGCTCCTACGAGCAGTACTTC.

V gene TRBV28 combines with J gene TRBJ2-3; 7 bases are shared with TRBD2. After removal of 4 bases from V and 9 bases from J, the junction contained 13 bases not matched to a gene. Germline assignment: CDR1 MDHEN and CDR2 SYDVKM. The CDR3 spans 15 residues. Here the CDR3 reads CASSSPWRGKVTQYF. CDR3 nucleotides: TGTGCCAGCAGTTCCCCTTGGCGGGGGAAGGTGACGCAGTATTTT.

The chain has TRBV28 and TRBJ2-3; D is ambiguous. Trimming pared 3 bases from V and 9 bases from J, leaving 7 bases between. CDR1 MDHEN and CDR2 SYDVKM come from the germline V gene. The CDR3 extends over 11 amino acids. This CDR3 is CASSLRETQYF. CDR3 DNA: TGTGCCAGCAGTTTGAGAGAAACGCAGTATTTT.

In its sample, this clone was seen a few times. The chain joins TRBV7-9 to TRBJ1-2, with D tentatively TRBD1 (5 bases). The CDR3 spans 14 residues. Germline assignment: CDR1 SEHNR and CDR2 FQNEAQ (reference sequence). With 0 bases removed from V and 8 bases from J, the gap between germline ends came to 13 bases. The CDR3 sequence: CASSLAGPYPGYTF. The CDR3 coding sequence is TGTGCCAGCAGCTTAGCGGGGCCCTATCCCGGCTACACCTTC.

This sequence joins TRBV5-1 and TRBJ2-3, with D uncertain. Germline V lookup: CDR1 SGHRS, CDR2 YFSETQ. The CDR3 contains 15 residues. V dropped 2 bases and J dropped 0 bases, with 10 bases sitting between them. CDR3 sequence: CASSFSPPSTDTQYF. Written as DNA, the CDR3 is TGCGCCAGCAGCTTTTCACCCCCAAGCACAGATACGCAGTATTTT.

The chain has TRBV14 and TRBJ2-2; TRBD1 agrees at 8 bases. Germline lookup yields CDR1 SGHDN and CDR2 FVKESK. The CDR3 spans 15 residues. V was pared by 4 bases and J by 3 bases, with 4 bases of the junction left unmatched. CDR3 DNA sequence: TGTGCCAGCAGCCCCTGGACAGGGCACACCGGGGAGCTGTTTTTT. Translation: CASSPWTGHTGELFF.

The chain has TRBV4-2 and TRBJ2-7; D is unresolved. Trimming stripped 1 base from V and 0 bases from J, with 10 bases between. CDR1 and CDR2 (germline): LGHNA, YNFKEQ. CDR3 size: 15 residues. As DNA, the CDR3 is TGTGCCAGCAGCCAAGGTCCGGCGAGCTCCTACGAGCAGTACTTC. Its translation is CASSQGPASSYEQYF.

This chain links TRBV6-5 with TRBJ1-1; no reliable D call. CDR3 size: 14 residues. Germline V gene sequence: CDR1 MNHEY, CDR2 SVGAGI. V lost 0 bases to trimming and J lost 1 base, with 6 bases between them. The CDR3 reads CASSYSRQNTEAFF. Written as DNA, the CDR3 is TGTGCCAGCAGTTACTCGCGGCAGAACACTGAAGCTTTCTTT.